This T cell receptor beta chain was recorded in a study of blood T cell repertoires in COVID-19. Study-level information: Specimens from acute and convalescent COVID-19 originated in the United States, Italy and Spain. Sources were T cells, B-cell-depleted T cells, or PBMCs; the material itself was cDNA or gDNA.

Germline-derived CDR1 and CDR2 are SGDLS and YYNGEE. CDR3 length: 15 residues. Original analysis: Amplification of reference gene primers provided the estimated nucleated cell counts. The data were produced by immunoSEQ multiplex PCR, yet TCRdb's version contains in-frame clones alone and is incomplete. That table is the source of V, J and clone size, and D and trimming were worked out from the DNA. The sample shows under 200,000 clones, 75% to 95% of them seen only once. In the case of this clone: An end of the junction does not agree with germline; a read error may underlie this.

Sequencing was performed on peripheral blood. The TCR sequence derives from a man in his forties or fifties with acute or convalescent COVID-19. The chain joins TRBV9 to TRBJ2-2, with D possibly TRBD2 on 7 matching bases. CDR3 DNA sequence: TGTGCCAGCGGCGTTGGCGGGGGCAACACCGGGGAGCTGTTTTTT. Encoded protein: CASGVGGGNTGELFF.